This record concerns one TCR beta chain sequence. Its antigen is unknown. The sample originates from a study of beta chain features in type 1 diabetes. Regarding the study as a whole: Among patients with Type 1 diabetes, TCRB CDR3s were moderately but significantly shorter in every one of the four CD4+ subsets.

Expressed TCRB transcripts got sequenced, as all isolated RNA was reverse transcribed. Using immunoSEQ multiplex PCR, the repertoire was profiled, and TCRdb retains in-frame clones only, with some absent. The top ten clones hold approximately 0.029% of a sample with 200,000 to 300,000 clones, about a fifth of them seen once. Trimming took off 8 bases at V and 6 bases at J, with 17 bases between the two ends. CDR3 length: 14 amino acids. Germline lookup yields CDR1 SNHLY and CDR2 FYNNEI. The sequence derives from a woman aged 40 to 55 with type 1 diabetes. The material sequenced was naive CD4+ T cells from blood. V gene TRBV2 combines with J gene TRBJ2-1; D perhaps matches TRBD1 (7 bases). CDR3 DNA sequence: TGTGCCAGCTATGAGACAGGGAGGAGCAATGAGCAGTTCTTC. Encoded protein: CASYETGRSNEQFF.